This T cell receptor (beta chain) appears in the sequencing data of a study of response to subunit inactivated influenza vaccine. TCRdb called the RT-PCR reads again in MiXCR, with one record for every CDR3 protein. This sample has about 540,000 distinct CDR3 sequences; less than 25% occur once, and the top ten carry 2.5% to 3%. With 0 bases removed from V and 2 bases from J, the gap between germline ends came to 10 bases. From germline, CDR1 is LGHNA and CDR2 YSLEER. The CDR3 runs to 16 residues. These same data were also listed under a study on T cells expressing NK-cell markers. That paper adds: Generation of TCR beta cDNA was performed by 5'RACE template switching incorporating UMIs. It was sorted CD3+CD56+NKG2C+, CD3+CD56+NKG2C- and CD3+CD56-NKG2C+ T cells that supplied the TCR beta repertoires. Serological testing identified most of the eight sequenced donors as HCMV-seropositive and one as seronegative. Of the CD8+ T cell pool in over 5 donors, about 1.0-8% was accounted for by dominant NKG2C+ clonotypes. Researchers report these clonotypes also headed the CD3+CD56-NKG2C+ fraction in a few donors.

The starting material was CD4+ T cells sorted from PBMCs, obtained 11 to 12 days after vaccination. The gene calls are TRBV4-3 and TRBJ2-2, with no clear D. The receptor's source is a middle-aged man who received an inactivated influenza vaccine. Written as DNA, the CDR3 is TGCGCCAGCAGCCAAGATTGGCAGGTCAACACCGGGGAGCTGTTTTTT. Encoded protein: CASSQDWQVNTGELFF.